The next 25 T cell receptor beta chains were all read from a single sample in a study of shared clonotypes between healthy human individuals. The table came from immunoSEQ multiplex PCR; TCRdb's copy has only in-frame clones and leaves some out. The sample gives 2.3 million or so clones, just over 90% of which show up once; about 0.39% is in the top ten. The sequenced sample was naive CD4+ T cells from PBMCs. Sample subset: CD45RA+ positively selected. Receptors originate from a man aged 18 to 29 in good health. Some clones in this sample may be carry-over from other donors' samples.

Regarding this clone: The same CDR3 can be traced to other DNA sequences in this sample. CDR3 protein: CASSLASGNNEQFF. CDR3 DNA sequence: TGCGCCAGCAGCTTGGCTAGCGGAAACAATGAGCAGTTCTTC. The V call is TRBV5-1, the J call TRBJ2-1, with TRBD2 matching over 7 bases. CDR3 length: 14 amino acids. Germline trimming cut 0 bases from V and 5 bases from J; bases unmatched to any gene: 2. Germline loops: CDR1 SGHRS, CDR2 YFSETQ.

The chain has TRBV28 and TRBJ2-7, with a possible D match to TRBD1 (6 bases). This CDR3 spans 14 amino acids. Trimming stripped 2 bases from V and 6 bases from J, with 14 bases between. The germline V gene has CDR1 MDHEN and CDR2 SYDVKM. CDR3 residues: CASSLVPPQGEQYF. The CDR3, as DNA: TGTGCCAGCAGTTTAGTCCCCCCACAGGGCGAGCAGTACTTC. Together with reference TRBV28 and TRBJ2-7, the CDR3 gives the full variable domain: DVKVTQSSRYLVKRTGEKVFLECVQDMDHENMFWYRQDPGLGLRLIYFSYDVKMKEKGDIPEGYSVSREKKERFSLILESASTNQTSMYLCASSLVPPQGEQYFGPGTRLTVT.

The chain combines TRBV7-9 with TRBJ2-7; D not resolved. This CDR3 region has 13 residues. Trimming pared 4 bases from V and 6 bases from J, leaving 13 bases between. Germline V lookup: CDR1 SEHNR, CDR2 FQNEAQ (reference sequence). The DNA for the CDR3 is TGTGCCAGCAGCTCCACTGGAGCTGGCGAGCAGTACTTC. As protein: CASSSTGAGEQYF.

A word on this clone: Other DNA sequences of this sample code for an identical CDR3. The chain carries TRBV18 and TRBJ1-4; D gene unclear. V was trimmed by 3 bases and J by 6 bases, leaving 8 bases between them. The CDR3 length is 13 residues. The V gene's germline CDR1 is KGHSH and CDR2 LQKENI. The CDR3 nucleotides are TGTGCCAGCTCACCTGGAATAGATGAAAAACTGTTTTTT. Its protein is CASSPGIDEKLFF.

This chain connects TRBV19 to TRBJ1-3; D is uncertain. The germline V and J ends were trimmed by 3 bases and 2 bases, with 11 bases remaining between them. Germline assignment: CDR1 LNHDA and CDR2 SQIVND (reference sequence). The CDR3 covers 15 residues. Here the CDR3 reads CASSIGPQTGNTIYF. The CDR3 nucleotides are TGTGCCAGTAGTATCGGGCCCCAAACTGGAAACACCATATATTTT.

The chain is built from TRBV30 and TRBJ2-5, with D possibly TRBD1 on 6 matching bases. The germline V and J ends were trimmed by 2 bases and 2 bases, with 12 bases remaining between them. The CDR3 runs 14 residues. CDR1 is GTSNPN and CDR2 is SVGIG in the germline V gene (reference sequence). DNA of the CDR3: TGTGCCTGGAGTCGGGGCACAGGGCAAGAGACCCAGTACTTC. Its translation is CAWSRGTGQETQYF.

The chain couples TRBV5-6 to TRBJ1-2; tentative D call: TRBD1 (5 bases). CDR1 SGHDT and CDR2 YYEEEE come from the germline V gene. V was cut by 0 bases and J by 4 bases, with 16 bases left in between. This CDR3 comprises 16 residues. This CDR3 is CASSLERRGPGYGYTF. CDR3 DNA sequence: TGTGCCAGCAGCTTGGAAAGGAGGGGTCCTGGCTATGGCTACACCTTC.

This clone appeared a few times. The CDR3 coding sequence is TGTGCCACTCAACTCCGGGACAGGGCTGCCGGGGAGCTGTTTTTT. It translates to CATQLRDRAAGELFF. The chain couples TRBV6-1 to TRBJ2-2; TRBD1 aligns across 9 bases. Looked up from germline, CDR1 is MNHNS and CDR2 is SASEGT. J lost 6 bases, V lost 10 bases, and 12 bases had no gene match. The CDR3 totals 15 residues.

The chain is built from TRBV4-3 and TRBJ1-5; the D gene is possibly TRBD1 (5 bases). Germline CDR1 LGHNA, CDR2 YSLEER. The CDR3 loop spans 21 amino acids. V was shortened by 0 bases and J by 0 bases, with 24 bases between the two germline ends. The CDR3 protein is CASSQDLATHRWDPSNQPQHF. The CDR3 DNA sequence: TGCGCCAGCAGCCAAGATCTGGCAACCCACAGGTGGGACCCTAGCAATCAGCCCCAGCATTTT.

Remarks on this clone: Other DNA sequences from this sample encode an identical CDR3 as well. The J gene is TRBJ2-3, the V gene TRBV9; D not resolved. The CDR3 spans 12 residues. CDR1 SGDLS and CDR2 YYNGEE come from the germline V gene. Trimming removed 4 bases at V and 0 bases at J, with 3 bases between. CDR3 in DNA: TGTGCCAGCAGCAAGAGCACAGATACGCAGTATTTT. Protein sequence: CASSKSTDTQYF.

This clone was observed a single time. The CDR3 coding sequence is TGCAGCGTTGAAGGCGGAGGCGAGCAGTACTTC. It specifies CSVEGGGEQYF. The chain is built from TRBV29-1 and TRBJ2-7; a weak D match, TRBD2 (5 bases). Trimming shortened V by 1 base and J by 6 bases, and 7 bases separated the two germline ends. CDR1 and CDR2 (germline): SQVTM, ANQGSEA. This CDR3 comprises 11 residues.

The J gene is TRBJ1-1, the V gene TRBV19; D ambiguous. From germline, CDR1 is LNHDA and CDR2 SQIVND (reference sequence). The V and J ends lost 6 bases and 1 base respectively, with 9 bases between them. The CDR3 is 13 amino acids. CDR3: CASSTVANTEAFF. The DNA of the CDR3 is TGTGCCAGTAGCACCGTAGCGAACACTGAAGCTTTCTTT. The whole variable domain, filled in from reference TRBV19 and TRBJ1-1, reads DGGITQSPKYLFRKEGQNVTLSCEQNLNHDAMYWYRQDPGQGLRLIYYSQIVNDFQKGDIAEGYSVSREKKESFPLTVTSAQKNPTAFYLCASSTVANTEAFFGQGTRLTVV.

This sequence joins TRBV30 and TRBJ2-3, with TRBD2 matching 15 bases. The V gene's germline CDR1 is GTSNPN and CDR2 SVGIG (reference sequence). The CDR3 consists of 20 residues. V lost 1 base and J lost 3; bases outside the gene matches: 14. CDR3 coding DNA: TGTGCCTGGAGTGCTCTTCGAATCACCGGGACTAGCGGGAGGACAGATACGCAGTATTTT. Protein: CAWSALRITGTSGRTDTQYF.

V gene TRBV7-2 combines with J gene TRBJ2-7; 13 bases align to TRBD2. Germline assignment: CDR1 SGHTA and CDR2 FQGNSA. Trimming cost V 1 base and J 0 bases; bases outside gene matches: 6. This CDR3 contains 18 residues. The DNA for the CDR3 is TGTGCCAGCAGCTTAGTAGGACTAGCGGGGGTTAGCTCCTACGAGCAGTACTTC. This gives the protein CASSLVGLAGVSSYEQYF. Looking up the rest from reference TRBV7-2 and TRBJ2-7 gives the full variable domain: GAGVSQSPSNKVTEKGKDVELRCDPISGHTALYWYRQSLGQGLEFLIYFQGNSAPDKSGLPSDRFSAERTGGSVSTLTIQRTQQEDSAVYLCASSLVGLAGVSSYEQYFGPGTRLTVT.

Notes on this clone: This sample also contains other DNA sequences that code for the same CDR3. The gene calls are TRBV7-9 and TRBJ2-1; D remains ambiguous. V gave up 2 bases and J gave up 6 bases, with 2 bases separating them. The CDR3 is 11 residues long. CDR1 is SEHNR and CDR2 is FQNEAQ in the germline V gene (reference sequence). Here the CDR3 reads CASSLLNEQFF. CDR3 sequence (DNA): TGTGCCAGCAGCTTACTCAATGAGCAGTTCTTC.

This rearrangement joins TRBV11-3 to TRBJ2-1, with 10 bases fitting TRBD2. CDR1 SGHNT and CDR2 YENEEA come from the germline V gene. The junction had 10 bases not matched to a gene; V was cut back by 1 base and J by 1 base. The CDR3 covers 19 residues. The CDR3 nucleotides are TGTGCCAGCAGCTTAGGTGGTAGCGGGAGGTATCCTTCCTACAATGAGCAGTTCTTC. This gives the protein CASSLGGSGRYPSYNEQFF.

V gene TRBV28 combines with J gene TRBJ1-4; 8 nucleotides line up with TRBD1. CDR1 is MDHEN and CDR2 is SYDVKM in the germline V gene. The CDR3 has 13 residues. With V trimmed by 6 bases and J by 8 bases, 5 bases remained unmatched. CDR3 loop: CASRLGTGEKLFF. The CDR3 nucleotides read TGTGCCAGCAGGTTAGGGACAGGAGAAAAACTGTTTTTT.

This chain connects TRBV7-3 to TRBJ2-2, with D possibly called TRBD1 or TRBD2 (5 bases each). Germline lookup yields CDR1 SGHTA and CDR2 FQGTGA. V was clipped by 8 bases and J by 4 bases, with 11 bases between them. The CDR3 contains 13 residues. The CDR3 sequence is CASGTGPTGELFF. The CDR3 DNA follows: TGTGCCAGCGGAACGGGACCCACCGGGGAGCTGTTTTTT.

As for this clone: The sample has other DNA sequences that encode this CDR3 too. CDR3 protein: CASSATDTQYF. For the CDR3, the DNA is TGTGCCAGCAGTGCAACAGATACGCAGTATTTT. The V and J genes are TRBV28 and TRBJ2-3; D is undetermined. Germline V gene lookup returns CDR1 MDHEN and CDR2 SYDVKM. The V end was cut by 5 bases, the J end by 3 bases, with 3 bases between. The CDR3 runs 11 residues.

The chain has TRBV7-3 and TRBJ2-5; no firm D call. Deletions cut 5 bases from V and 5 bases from J, with 12 bases between. This CDR3 region has 13 residues. The germline CDR1 and CDR2 sequences are SGHTA and FQGTGA. Written as DNA, the CDR3 is TGTGCCAGCAGCCCTGCCCCCACCGAGACCCAGTACTTC. This gives the protein CASSPAPTETQYF. The variable domain in full, completed from reference TRBV7-3 and TRBJ2-5, reads GAGVSQTPSNKVTEKGKYVELRCDPISGHTALYWYRQSLGQGPEFLIYFQGTGAADDSGLPNDRFFAVRPEGSVSTLKIQRTERGDSAVYLCASSPAPTETQYFGPGTRLLVL.

The chain is built from TRBV6-5 and TRBJ2-5; tentative D call: TRBD1 (6 bases). The end of the DNA is better explained by TRBJ2-7, so the J call may be wrong. CDR1 MNHEY and CDR2 SVGAGI come from the germline V gene. The CDR3 extends over 13 amino acids. CDR3 sequence (DNA): TGTGCCAGCCGGGACACTAACTCCTACGAGCAGTACTTC. Its protein is CASRDTNSYEQYF.

The rearrangement links TRBV5-6 to TRBJ1-2; 7 bases fit TRBD1. The germline V gene encodes CDR1 SGHDT and CDR2 YYEEEE. The length of the CDR3 is 13 residues. The V and J ends lost 4 bases and 4 bases, in that order; junction bases with no gene match: 4. The CDR3 region is CASSVGQSYGYTF. The CDR3 DNA reads as TGTGCCAGCAGCGTGGGACAGAGCTATGGCTACACCTTC.

V gene TRBV29-1 combines with J gene TRBJ2-2; D is possibly TRBD2 (5 bases). Trimming removed 4 bases from V and 8 bases from J, with 17 bases in between. Germline V gene data show CDR1 as SQVTM and CDR2 as ANQGSEA. The CDR3 sequence is 14 residues long. DNA for the CDR3: TGCAGCGTTGCAATATCTAGCTTTTCTGGGGAGCTGTTTTTT. Amino acids: CSVAISSFSGELFF.

The CDR3 nucleotides read TGTGCCAGCAGCCCCCAAGGGCCCGGGCGGGGAAACACCATATATTTT. This encodes CASSPQGPGRGNTIYF. The J gene is TRBJ1-3, the V gene TRBV5-6, with D hard to call. V lost 4 bases and J lost 4, with 18 bases in between. This CDR3 is built from 16 residues. Per germline, CDR1 SGHDT and CDR2 YYEEEE.

This clone was observed once. J is TRBJ1-2 and V is TRBV2; 7 bases are a match to TRBD1. Germline assignment: CDR1 SNHLY and CDR2 FYNNEI. This CDR3 has 14 residues. With V trimmed by 6 bases and J by 0 bases, 4 bases remained unmatched. The CDR3 region is CASRDRSTNYGYTF. CDR3 bases: TGTGCCAGCAGGGACAGGAGCACTAACTATGGCTACACCTTC.